This T cell receptor (beta chain) is from a study of blood T cell repertoires in COVID-19 (TCRdb year 2020). For the study in its entirety: Samples covering the acute and convalescent phases of COVID-19 were provided by collaborators in the United States, Italy and Spain. The material from the prospective study consisted of cDNA or gDNA derived from T cells, B-cell-depleted T cells, or PBMCs. The dataset comprised deeply sampled blood TCRbeta repertoires from subjects exposed to, actively infected with, or recovered from COVID-19. The repertoires were made available in a free public database intended to serve as a resource for research on the immune response to SARS-CoV-2. The samples were drawn from the first 160 participants of the ongoing ImmuneRACE study and from over 950 subjects provided by 6 global collaborators. The sample metadata nearly always contained a de-identified subject ID, COVID-19 status, age in years and sex. HLA class I and class II types, where available, came from metadata supplied by the sample provider rather than from assay-based typing.

For this chain, trimming is 0 bases at the V end and 7 bases at the J end, and the number of junction bases without a gene match is 7. CDR1 ENHRY and CDR2 SYGVKD are derived from the germline V gene. The CDR3 numbers 17 residues from cysteine through phenylalanine. The only DNA kept is the CDR3, 51 bases in frame from the first base. Each collaborating institution followed its own protocols to collect whole blood in K2EDTA tubes. Collaborator samples were shipped for TCRbeta analysis as frozen whole blood, isolated PBMCs, or DNA extracted from either sample type. The paper as a whole reports these results and caveats: How much clinical and demographic metadata was included differed by source and by participant, and the metadata was provided uncurated.

TCRbeta CDR3 regions were amplified from genomic DNA using the immunoSEQ Assay, a bias-controlled multiplex PCR. The paper's data handling went like this. Within the assay, amplification of reference gene primers was used to estimate how many nucleated cells each sample contained. Sequence reads were collapsed and filtered to measure the absolute abundance of every unique TCRbeta CDR3 rearrangement. Productive Simpson clonality was computed per sample as the square root of Simpson's diversity index over productive rearrangements. Held by TCRdb, this immuneACCESS table contains in-frame sequences only and omits some clones. Under half of the omission traces to an unresolved V gene where checked; the cause of the rest is unknown. That table supplies the V and J calls and clone size; D and trimming were determined from the DNA. The sample table contains some 370,000 clones; only one count was recorded for almost 90% of them. Of the sample, 5% to 8.5% is held by the ten largest clones.

On this clone: Its antigen is not yet known. No clone much larger than this one lies a single base away; base qualities are absent.

The chain uses TRBV10-3 and TRBJ1-3, and 12 junctional nucleotides match TRBD1. Sequencing used peripheral blood. This TCR was sampled from a young man with active or convalescent COVID-19. This receptor carries the CDR3 CAISESSPGQGANTIYF. The nucleotide sequence reads TGTGCCATCAGTGAGTCTTCCCCGGGACAGGGGGCGAACACCATATATTTT.